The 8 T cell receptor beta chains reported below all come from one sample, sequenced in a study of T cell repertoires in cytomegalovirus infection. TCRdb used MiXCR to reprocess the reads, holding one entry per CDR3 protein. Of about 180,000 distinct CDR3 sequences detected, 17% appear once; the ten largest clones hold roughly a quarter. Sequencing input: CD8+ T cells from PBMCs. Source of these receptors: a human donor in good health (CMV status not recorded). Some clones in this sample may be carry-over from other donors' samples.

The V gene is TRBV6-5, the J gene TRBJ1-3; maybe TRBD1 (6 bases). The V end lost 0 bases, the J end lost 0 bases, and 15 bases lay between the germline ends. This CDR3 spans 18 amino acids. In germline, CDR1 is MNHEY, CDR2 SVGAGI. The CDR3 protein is CASSYSTGGLISGNTIYF. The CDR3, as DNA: TGTGCCAGCAGTTACTCAACCGGGGGGCTTATCTCTGGAAACACCATATATTTT.

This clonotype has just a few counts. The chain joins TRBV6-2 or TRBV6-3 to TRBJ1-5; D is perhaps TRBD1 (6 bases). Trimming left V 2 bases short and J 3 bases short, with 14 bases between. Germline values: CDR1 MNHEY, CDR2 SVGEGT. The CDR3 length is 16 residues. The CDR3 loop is CASSYNRTDYNQPQHF. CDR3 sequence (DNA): TGTGCCAGCAGTTACAATCGGACAGACTACAATCAGCCCCAGCATTTT.

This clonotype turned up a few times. As DNA, the CDR3 is TGTGCCAGCAGTTTTCCAGGGGACGAGCAGTACTTC. Protein: CASSFPGDEQYF. The chain couples TRBV12-3 or TRBV12-4 to TRBJ2-7, with a possible D match to TRBD1 (6 bases). The CDR3 covers 12 residues. Deletions cut 3 bases from V and 5 bases from J, with 8 bases between.

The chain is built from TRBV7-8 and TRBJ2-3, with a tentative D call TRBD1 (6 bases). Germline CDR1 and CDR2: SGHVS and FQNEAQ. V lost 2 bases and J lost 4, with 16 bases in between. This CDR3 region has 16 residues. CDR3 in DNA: TGTGCCAGCAGCTTATACGGCAGGGGAGCGGCAGATACGCAGTATTTT. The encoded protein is CASSLYGRGAADTQYF.

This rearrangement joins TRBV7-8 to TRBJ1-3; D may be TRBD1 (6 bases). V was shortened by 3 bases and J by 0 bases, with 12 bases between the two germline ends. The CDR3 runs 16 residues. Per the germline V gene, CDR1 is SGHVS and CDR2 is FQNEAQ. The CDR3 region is CASSFHREGSGNTIYF. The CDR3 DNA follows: TGTGCCAGCAGCTTCCACAGGGAGGGCTCTGGAAACACCATATATTTT.

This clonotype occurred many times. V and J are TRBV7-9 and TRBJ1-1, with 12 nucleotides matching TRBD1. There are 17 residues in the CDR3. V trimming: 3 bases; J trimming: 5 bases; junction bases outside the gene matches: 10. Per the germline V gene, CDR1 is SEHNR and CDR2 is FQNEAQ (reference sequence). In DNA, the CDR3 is TGTGCCAGCAGCTTGATACCGGGACAGGGGGCCGGAACTGAAGCTTTCTTT. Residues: CASSLIPGQGAGTEAFF. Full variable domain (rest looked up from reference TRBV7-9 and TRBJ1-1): DTGVSQNPRHKITKRGQNVTFRCDPISEHNRLYWYRQTLGQGPEFLTYFQNEAQLEKSRLLSDRFSAERPKGSFSTLEIQRTEQGDSAMYLCASSLIPGQGAGTEAFFGQGTRLTVV.

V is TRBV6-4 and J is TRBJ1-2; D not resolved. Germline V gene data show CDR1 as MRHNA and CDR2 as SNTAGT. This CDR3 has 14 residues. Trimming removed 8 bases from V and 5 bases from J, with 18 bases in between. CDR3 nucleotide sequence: TGTGCCAGCTACAATCTCCCAGGTTCTTATGGCTACACCTTC. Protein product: CASYNLPGSYGYTF.

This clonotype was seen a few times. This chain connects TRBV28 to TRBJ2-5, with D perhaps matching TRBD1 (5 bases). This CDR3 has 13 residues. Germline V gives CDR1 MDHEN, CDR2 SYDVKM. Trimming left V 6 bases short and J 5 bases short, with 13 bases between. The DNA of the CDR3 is TGTGCCAGCAGCTTCAGGGTTGGGGAGACCCAGTACTTC. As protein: CASSFRVGETQYF.